This entry lists 24 T cell receptor beta chains sequenced from one sample in a study of shared clonotypes between healthy human individuals. It was CD45RO-negative cells, positively selected for CCR7, that made up naive CD8 cells, with terminally differentiated effector memory CD45RA+ cells excluded. TCRdb keeps only in-frame clones here, not all; method: immunoSEQ multiplex PCR. The table shows around 700,000 clones, with about 92% occurring only once. Sequenced material: naive CD8+ T cells sorted from blood. These receptor sequences come from a man aged 30 to 39 in good health.

This clone was recorded once. The chain uses TRBV13 and TRBJ2-5, with D unclear. The CDR3 is made up of 14 amino acids. The germline gives CDR1 PRHDT, CDR2 FYEKMQ (reference sequence). V was trimmed by 3 bases and J by 2 bases, leaving 10 bases between them. The CDR3 bases are TGTGCCAGCAGCTTCTGGCGGCAACAAGAGACCCAGTACTTC. Translation: CASSFWRQQETQYF.

This clone was observed a handful of times. Other DNA sequences in the same sample also yield this CDR3. The V call is TRBV28, the J call TRBJ1-5, with 9 bases fitting TRBD1. Trimming removed 5 bases from V and 5 bases from J; junction bases left unmatched: 4. CDR1 and CDR2 (germline): MDHEN, SYDVKM. This CDR3 contains 14 residues. CDR3 sequence (DNA): TGTGCCAGCAGTCCGGGACAGGGCGATCAGCCCCAGCATTTT. Translating gives CASSPGQGDQPQHF.

The chain couples TRBV28 to TRBJ2-7; 10 bases are a match to TRBD1. V shed 1 base and J 5 bases; nucleotides not matched to a gene: 8. The CDR3 loop spans 16 amino acids. The germline CDR1 and CDR2 sequences are MDHEN and SYDVKM. The CDR3 DNA reads TGTGCCAGCAGTTTATTTACGGGACAGGGGACTAACGAGCAGTACTTC. Protein sequence: CASSLFTGQGTNEQYF.

CDR3 in amino acids: CASIEGPYEQYF. CDR3 DNA sequence: TGTGCCTCCATCGAGGGTCCCTACGAGCAGTACTTC. The rearrangement links TRBV30 to TRBJ2-7; weak D call: TRBD2 (5 bases). The CDR3 covers 12 residues. Germline-derived CDR1 and CDR2 are GTSNPN and SVGIG (reference sequence). Trimming shortened V by 7 bases and J by 2 bases, and 12 bases separated the two germline ends.

The chain carries TRBV5-4 and TRBJ2-2; TRBD1 might be the D (6 bases). This CDR3 region has 14 residues. The V gene's germline CDR1 is SGHNT and CDR2 YYREEE (reference sequence). V was trimmed by 7 bases and J by 0 bases, leaving 10 bases between them. CDR3 loop: CASAGTTNTGELFF. The CDR3 region has the DNA TGTGCCAGCGCCGGGACAACGAACACCGGGGAGCTGTTTTTT.

CDR3 sequence reads: CASRGRLAGGNEQFF. Here the CDR3 DNA reads TGTGCCAGCAGGGGCCGACTAGCGGGAGGCAATGAGCAGTTCTTC. This chain connects TRBV27 to TRBJ2-1; TRBD2 matches 13 bases. This CDR3 is built from 15 residues. The J segment lost 6 bases and the V segment lost 6 bases, leaving 5 bases of the junction unmatched. Looked up from germline, CDR1 is MNHEY and CDR2 is SMNVEV (reference sequence).

The chain recombines TRBV5-6 with TRBJ1-1, with D maybe TRBD1 (6 bases). CDR3 length: 16 amino acids. Germline V CDR1 and CDR2: SGHDT, YYEEEE. V lost 0 bases and J lost 0, with 12 bases in between. CDR3 loop: CASSLGPDRMNTEAFF. The DNA of the CDR3 is TGTGCCAGCAGCTTGGGACCGGACAGAATGAACACTGAAGCTTTCTTT.

The V gene is TRBV28, the J gene TRBJ2-5; 10 bases fit TRBD1. The CDR3 is made up of 15 amino acids. CDR1 is MDHEN and CDR2 is SYDVKM in the germline V gene. Trimming at V came to 6 bases and at J to 5 bases, leaving 9 bases not matched to a gene. In nucleotides, the CDR3 is TGTGCCAGCAGCCGCGACAGGGGGCGAGGCGAGACCCAGTACTTC. Protein sequence: CASSRDRGRGETQYF.

J is TRBJ2-2 and V is TRBV9, with D hard to call. Germline assignment: CDR1 SGDLS and CDR2 YYNGEE. This CDR3 contains 14 residues. The germline V and J ends were trimmed by 0 bases and 1 base, with 4 bases remaining between them. CDR3 protein: CASSVEGNTGELFF. In nucleotides, the CDR3 is TGTGCCAGCAGCGTAGAGGGGAACACCGGGGAGCTGTTTTTT.

Details on this clone: Distinct nucleotide sequences in the sample also encode this CDR3. The chain recombines TRBV27 with TRBJ2-1; 7 bases match TRBD2. This CDR3 comprises 13 residues. Looked up from germline, CDR1 is MNHEY and CDR2 is SMNVEV (reference sequence). J gave up 7 bases and V 0 bases, and 0 bases lay outside the gene matches. The CDR3 here is CASSLSRGNEQFF. In nucleotides, the CDR3 is TGTGCCAGCAGTTTATCGCGGGGGAATGAGCAGTTCTTC.

J is TRBJ2-2 and V is TRBV11-1; 8 bases are shared with TRBD2. Trimming removed 5 bases from V and 3 bases from J; junction bases left unmatched: 14. Germline CDR1 is SGHAT and CDR2 is FQDESV (reference sequence). This CDR3 is 18 amino acids long. The CDR3 bases are TGTGCCAGCAGCCAAGGGCGTCAGTGGCGGGAGGACACCGGGGAGCTGTTTTTT. Encoded protein: CASSQGRQWREDTGELFF.

The chain has TRBV29-1 and TRBJ2-1; TRBD1 agrees at 7 bases. The junction had 6 bases not matched to a gene; V was cut back by 0 bases and J by 1 base. Germline CDR1 and CDR2: SQVTM and ANQGSEA. CDR3 size: 16 residues. The CDR3 DNA is TGCAGCGTTGAAGATGGGGACAGTGGGTCCTACAATGAGCAGTTCTTC. Translating it yields CSVEDGDSGSYNEQFF.

The rearrangement links TRBV27 to TRBJ2-1; 14 bases line up with TRBD2. CDR1 and CDR2 from the germline V gene are MNHEY and SMNVEV (reference sequence). The CDR3 runs 19 residues. Losses at the gene ends were 0 bases for V and 2 bases for J; bases not matched to a gene: 6. The CDR3, as DNA: TGTGCCAGCAGTTTATCCCGGACTAGCGGGAGGAGCCCCTACAATGAGCAGTTCTTC. Translation: CASSLSRTSGRSPYNEQFF.

V and J are TRBV28 and TRBJ2-3; TRBD2 agrees at 7 bases. CDR3 length: 16 residues. Germline CDR1 MDHEN, CDR2 SYDVKM. V dropped 6 bases and J dropped 2; count of bases not matched to a gene: 11. The CDR3 protein is CASSPGTNLFTDTQYF. CDR3 sequence (DNA): TGTGCCAGCAGCCCCGGGACTAACCTCTTCACAGATACGCAGTATTTT.

The chain links TRBV6-6 to TRBJ2-1; possible D gene TRBD2, 6 bases. Germline assignment: CDR1 MNHNY and CDR2 SVGAGI (reference sequence). Trimming cost V 6 bases and J 3 bases, with 15 bases left between them. The CDR3 sequence is 15 residues long. CDR3 sequence: CASRGGLSLYNEQFF. DNA of the CDR3: TGTGCCAGCAGAGGTGGACTATCCCTCTACAATGAGCAGTTCTTC.

The CDR3: CASSWDSRNTEAFF. DNA for the CDR3: TGCGCCAGCAGTTGGGACAGCAGGAACACTGAAGCTTTCTTT. The chain links TRBV5-1 to TRBJ1-1; 7 positions agree with TRBD1. CDR1 SGHRS and CDR2 YFSETQ come from the germline V gene. The CDR3 is made up of 14 amino acids. Trimming took 5 bases from V and 1 from J; bases not matched to a gene: 5.

The J gene is TRBJ2-7, the V gene TRBV28, with D perhaps TRBD1 (7 bases). The CDR3 spans 15 residues. The germline CDR1 and CDR2 sequences are MDHEN and SYDVKM. The ends were cut back, 2 bases at V and 3 bases at J, with 14 bases in the middle. In DNA, the CDR3 is TGTGCCAGCAGTTTAGGGGCGGGACAGAACTACGAGCAGTACTTC. Protein sequence: CASSLGAGQNYEQYF.

V and J are TRBV21-1 and TRBJ2-3. TRBV21-1 is an annotated pseudogene. CDR3 length: 15 amino acids. CDR3 residues: CASSPPTASTDTQYF. CDR3 sequence (DNA): TGTGCCAGCAGCCCCCCCACGGCTAGCACAGATACGCAGTATTTT.

The chain links TRBV7-9 to TRBJ2-2; D may be TRBD1 (6 bases). The CDR3 length is 14 residues. Germline-derived CDR1 and CDR2 are SEHNR and FQNEAQ (reference sequence). Trimming shortened V by 2 bases and J by 7 bases, and 11 bases separated the two germline ends. The CDR3 region is CASSLFLGHGELFF. The CDR3 DNA follows: TGTGCCAGCAGCTTATTTTTGGGACACGGGGAGCTGTTTTTT.

The rearrangement uses TRBV5-6 and TRBJ1-3; a possible D gene is TRBD1 (6 bases). The CDR3 spans 14 residues. The germline gives CDR1 SGHDT, CDR2 YYEEEE. The V gene lost 2 bases and the J gene lost 2 bases, with 8 bases spanning the gap. This CDR3 is CASSLGGTGNTIYF. The CDR3 bases are TGTGCCAGCAGCTTAGGGGGGACTGGAAACACCATATATTTT.

The chain carries TRBV10-3 and TRBJ1-2; 11 bases map to TRBD1. This CDR3 is built from 15 residues. Germline V CDR1 and CDR2: ENHRY, SYGVKD. J lost 3 bases, V lost 7 bases, and 7 bases had no gene match. The CDR3 sequence: CAINSGTGGYYGYTF. For the CDR3, the DNA is TGTGCCATCAACTCCGGGACAGGGGGTTACTATGGCTACACCTTC.

The chain has TRBV19 and TRBJ1-2; 7 bases agree with TRBD1. This CDR3 comprises 15 residues. After removal of 10 bases from V and 4 bases from J, the junction contained 15 bases not matched to a gene. From germline, CDR1 is LNHDA and CDR2 SQIVND (reference sequence). CDR3 bases: TGTGCCACACACGTACCACGACAGGGATCCTATGGCTACACCTTC. This sequence encodes CATHVPRQGSYGYTF. Variable domain in full (rest from reference TRBV19 and TRBJ1-2): DGGITQSPKYLFRKEGQNVTLSCEQNLNHDAMYWYRQDPGQGLRLIYYSQIVNDFQKGDIAEGYSVSREKKESFPLTVTSAQKNPTAFYLCATHVPRQGSYGYTFGSGTRLTVV.

J is TRBJ2-7 and V is TRBV2, with TRBD1 matching over 8 bases. With 6 bases clipped from V and 0 bases from J, the junction kept 7 bases outside the gene matches. The CDR3 is 15 residues long. Germline assignment: CDR1 SNHLY and CDR2 FYNNEI. The DNA for the CDR3 is TGTGCCAGCAGCGGACAGGGCAACCCCTCCTACGAGCAGTACTTC. Protein: CASSGQGNPSYEQYF.

This rearrangement joins TRBV11-2 to TRBJ1-1; TRBD1 might be the D (5 bases). The CDR3 length is 14 residues. Per the germline V gene, CDR1 is SGHAT and CDR2 is FQNNGV. V was pared by 2 bases and J by 0 bases, with 7 bases between. The CDR3 sequence is CASSLRGLNTEAFF. The CDR3, as DNA: TGTGCCAGCAGCTTAAGGGGCCTGAACACTGAAGCTTTCTTT.